This T cell receptor (beta chain) was recovered during a study of Graves' ophthalmopathy and Graves' hyperthyroidism. Study-level results: A roughly 80% specificity and 87.88% sensitivity were achieved by a 13-signature model that separated ophthalmopathy from stable hyperthyroidism.

For this clonotype: Its antigen is as yet unknown.

Using RNA transcripts, the TCR beta CDR3 regions were amplified. The workflow started with a first-round RT-PCR run with HTBI primers and then moved on to a second-round multiplex PCR. Via MiXCR, TCRdb re-called the multiplex PCR reads, giving one row per CDR3 protein. The data hold fewer than 600,000 distinct CDR3 sequences, with approximately 15% observed a single time. With 7 bases removed from V and 3 bases from J, the gap between germline ends came to 12 bases. There are 13 residues in the CDR3. The germline gives CDR1 GTSNPN, CDR2 SVGIG (reference sequence). This chain uses TRBV30 with TRBJ2-2, with TRBD2 as a possible D gene (6 bases). This sequence was found in a woman between 25 and 40 years old with Graves' ophthalmopathy. The sample taken for sequencing was blood. The CDR3 reads CASRRGHTGELFF. The CDR3 bases are TGTGCCTCTAGGAGGGGCCACACCGGGGAGCTGTTTTTT.